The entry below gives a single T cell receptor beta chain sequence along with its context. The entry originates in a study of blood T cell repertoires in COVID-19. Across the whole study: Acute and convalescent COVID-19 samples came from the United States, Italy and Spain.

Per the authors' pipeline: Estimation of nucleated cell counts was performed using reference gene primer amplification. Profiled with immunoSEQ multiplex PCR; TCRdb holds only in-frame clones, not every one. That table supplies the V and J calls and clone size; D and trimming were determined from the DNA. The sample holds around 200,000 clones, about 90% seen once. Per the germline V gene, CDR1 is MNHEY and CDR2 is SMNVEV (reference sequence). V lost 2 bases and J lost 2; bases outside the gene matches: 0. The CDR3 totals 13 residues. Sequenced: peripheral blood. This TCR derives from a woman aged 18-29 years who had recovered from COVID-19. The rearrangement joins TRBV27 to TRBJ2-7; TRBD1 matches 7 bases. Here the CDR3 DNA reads TGTGCCAGCAGTTTAGGGACAGCCTACGAGCAGTACTTC. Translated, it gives CASSLGTAYEQYF.